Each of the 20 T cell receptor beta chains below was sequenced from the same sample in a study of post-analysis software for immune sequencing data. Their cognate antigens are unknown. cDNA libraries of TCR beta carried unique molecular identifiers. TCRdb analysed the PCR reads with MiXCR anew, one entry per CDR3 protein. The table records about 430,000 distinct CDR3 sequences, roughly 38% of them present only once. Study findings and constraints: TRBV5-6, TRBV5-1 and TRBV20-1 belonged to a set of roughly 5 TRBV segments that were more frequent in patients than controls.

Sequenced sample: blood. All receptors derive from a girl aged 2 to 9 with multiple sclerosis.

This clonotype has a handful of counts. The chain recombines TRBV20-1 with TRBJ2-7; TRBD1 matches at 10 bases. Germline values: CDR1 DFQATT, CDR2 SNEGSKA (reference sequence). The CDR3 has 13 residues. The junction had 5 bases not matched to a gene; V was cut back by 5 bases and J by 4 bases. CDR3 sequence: CSASGQGVYEQYF. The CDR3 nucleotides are TGCAGTGCTTCCGGACAGGGGGTTTACGAGCAGTACTTC.

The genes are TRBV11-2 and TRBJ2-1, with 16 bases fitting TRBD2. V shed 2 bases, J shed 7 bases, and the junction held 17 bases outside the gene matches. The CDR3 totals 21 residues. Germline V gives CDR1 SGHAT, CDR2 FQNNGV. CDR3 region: CASSLPNGTSGRARASNEQFF. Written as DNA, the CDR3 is TGTGCCAGCAGCTTACCAAACGGGACTAGCGGGAGGGCCCGGGCGAGTAATGAGCAGTTCTTC.

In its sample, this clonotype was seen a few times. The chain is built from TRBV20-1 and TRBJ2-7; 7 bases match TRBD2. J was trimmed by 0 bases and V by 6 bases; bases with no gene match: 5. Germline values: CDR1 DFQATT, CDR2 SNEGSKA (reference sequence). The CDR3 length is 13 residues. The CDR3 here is CSAPWTSSYEQYF. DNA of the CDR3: TGCAGTGCCCCCTGGACTAGCTCCTACGAGCAGTACTTC.

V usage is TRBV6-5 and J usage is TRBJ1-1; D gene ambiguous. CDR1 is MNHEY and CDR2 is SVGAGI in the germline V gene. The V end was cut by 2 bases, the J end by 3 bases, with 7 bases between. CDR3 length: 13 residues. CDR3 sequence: CASSYRAHTEAFF. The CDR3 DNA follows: TGTGCCAGCAGTTACAGGGCCCACACTGAAGCTTTCTTT.

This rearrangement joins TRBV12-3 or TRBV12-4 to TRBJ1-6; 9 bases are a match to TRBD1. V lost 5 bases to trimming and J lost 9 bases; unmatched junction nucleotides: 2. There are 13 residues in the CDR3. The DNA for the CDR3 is TGTGCCAGCAGTGGACAGGGGAGTTCACCCCTCCACTTT. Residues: CASSGQGSSPLHF.

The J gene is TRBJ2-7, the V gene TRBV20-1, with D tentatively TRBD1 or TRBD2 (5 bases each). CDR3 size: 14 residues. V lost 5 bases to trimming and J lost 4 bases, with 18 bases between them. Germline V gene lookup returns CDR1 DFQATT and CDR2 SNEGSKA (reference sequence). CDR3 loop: CSALTTGTTYEQYF. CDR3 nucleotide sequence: TGCAGTGCTTTAACTACCGGGACCACATACGAGCAGTACTTC.

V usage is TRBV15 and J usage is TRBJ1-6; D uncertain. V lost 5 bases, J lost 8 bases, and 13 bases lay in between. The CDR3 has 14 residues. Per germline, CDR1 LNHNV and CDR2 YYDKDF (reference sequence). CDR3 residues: CATSSSDVDSPLHF. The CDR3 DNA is TGTGCCACCAGCTCCTCAGATGTGGATTCACCCCTCCACTTT.

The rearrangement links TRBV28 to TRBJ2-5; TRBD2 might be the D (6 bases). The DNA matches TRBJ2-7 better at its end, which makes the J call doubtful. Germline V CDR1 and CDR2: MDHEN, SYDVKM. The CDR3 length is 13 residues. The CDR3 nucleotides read TGTGCCAGCAGTTCCCAGGCGGGACACGAGCAGTACTTC. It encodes CASSSQAGHEQYF.

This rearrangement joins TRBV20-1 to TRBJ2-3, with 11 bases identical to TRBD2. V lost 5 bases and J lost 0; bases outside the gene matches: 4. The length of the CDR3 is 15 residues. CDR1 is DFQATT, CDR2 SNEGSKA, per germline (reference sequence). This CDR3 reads CSAGRTSGSTDTQYF. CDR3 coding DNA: TGCAGTGCTGGTCGGACTAGCGGGAGCACAGATACGCAGTATTTT.

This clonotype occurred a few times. The DNA of the CDR3 is TGTGCCAGCAGTGATGAGGGGGCGCCCCCCTACGAGCAGTACTTC. It translates to CASSDEGAPPYEQYF. The V and J genes are TRBV6-1 and TRBJ2-7; TRBD1 aligns across 7 bases. CDR1 is MNHNS, CDR2 SASEGT, per germline. V shed 3 bases and J 2 bases; nucleotides not matched to a gene: 7. The CDR3 is 15 amino acids.

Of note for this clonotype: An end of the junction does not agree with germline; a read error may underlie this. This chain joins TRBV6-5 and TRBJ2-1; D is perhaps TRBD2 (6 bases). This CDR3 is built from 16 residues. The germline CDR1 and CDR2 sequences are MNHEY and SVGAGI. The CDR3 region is CASRGRRASSYNEQLF. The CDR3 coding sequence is TGTGCCAGCAGAGGGAGGCGGGCCAGCTCCTACAATGAGCAGTTGTTC.

The DNA of the CDR3 is TGCACCATACAGGGGGCTGCTAACTATGGCTACACCTTC. It specifies CTIQGAANYGYTF. The rearrangement joins TRBV29-1 to TRBJ1-2; TRBD1 agrees at 9 bases. Germline assignment: CDR1 SQVTM and CDR2 ANQGSEA. The CDR3 extends over 13 amino acids.

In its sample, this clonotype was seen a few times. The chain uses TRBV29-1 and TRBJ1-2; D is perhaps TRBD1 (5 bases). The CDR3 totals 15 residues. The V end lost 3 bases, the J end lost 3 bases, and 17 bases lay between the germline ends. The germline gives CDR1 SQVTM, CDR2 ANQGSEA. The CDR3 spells CSVDEAQGFHYGYTF. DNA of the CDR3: TGCAGCGTTGATGAGGCGCAGGGATTTCACTATGGCTACACCTTC.

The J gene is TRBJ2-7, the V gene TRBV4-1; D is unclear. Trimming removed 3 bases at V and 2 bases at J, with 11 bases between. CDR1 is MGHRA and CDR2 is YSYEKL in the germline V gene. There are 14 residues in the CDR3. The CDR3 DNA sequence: TGCGCCAGCAGCCATCATGACCCTCCCTACGAGCAGTACTTC. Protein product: CASSHHDPPYEQYF.

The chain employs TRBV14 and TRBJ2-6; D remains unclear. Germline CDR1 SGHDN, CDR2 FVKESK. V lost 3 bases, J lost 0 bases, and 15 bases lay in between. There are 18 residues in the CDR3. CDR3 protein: CASSHRAGDHSGANVLTF. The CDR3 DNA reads TGTGCCAGCAGCCACCGGGCAGGTGACCACTCTGGGGCCAACGTCCTGACTTTC. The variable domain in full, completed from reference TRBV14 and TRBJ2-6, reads EAGVTQFPSHSVIEKGQTVTLRCDPISGHDNLYWYRRVMGKEIKFLLHFVKESKQDESGMPNNRFLAERTGGTYSTLKVQPAELEDSGVYFCASSHRAGDHSGANVLTFGAGSRLTVL.

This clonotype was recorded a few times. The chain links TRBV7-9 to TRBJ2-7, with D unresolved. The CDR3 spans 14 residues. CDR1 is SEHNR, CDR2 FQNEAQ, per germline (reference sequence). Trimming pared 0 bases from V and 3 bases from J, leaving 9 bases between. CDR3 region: CASSLAPHFYEQYF. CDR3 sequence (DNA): TGTGCCAGCAGCTTAGCGCCTCACTTCTACGAGCAGTACTTC.

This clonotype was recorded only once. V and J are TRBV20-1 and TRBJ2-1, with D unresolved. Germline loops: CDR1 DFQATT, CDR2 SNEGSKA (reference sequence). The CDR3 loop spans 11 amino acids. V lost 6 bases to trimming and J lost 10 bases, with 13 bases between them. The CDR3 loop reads CSAYRDFEQFF. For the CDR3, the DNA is TGCAGTGCCTATAGAGACTTCGAGCAGTTCTTC.

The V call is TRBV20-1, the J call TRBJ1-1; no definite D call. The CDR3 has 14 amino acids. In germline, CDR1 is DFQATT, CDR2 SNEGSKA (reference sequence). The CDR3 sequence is CSTTKGLMNTEAFF. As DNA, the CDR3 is TGCAGCACCACTAAAGGTCTCATGAACACTGAAGCTTTCTTT.

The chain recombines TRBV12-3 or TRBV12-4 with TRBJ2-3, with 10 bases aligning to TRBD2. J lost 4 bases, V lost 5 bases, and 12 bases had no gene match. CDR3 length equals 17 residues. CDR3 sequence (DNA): TGTGCCAGCAGTCTCAGGACTAGCGGAGCGACCGCAGATACGCAGTATTTT. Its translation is CASSLRTSGATADTQYF.

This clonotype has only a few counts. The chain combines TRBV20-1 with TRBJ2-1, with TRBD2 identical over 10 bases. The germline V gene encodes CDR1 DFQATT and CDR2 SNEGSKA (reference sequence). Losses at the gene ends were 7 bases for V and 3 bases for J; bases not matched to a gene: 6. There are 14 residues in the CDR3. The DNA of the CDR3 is TGCAGTGTGTTCGGGACTAGCGTCTACAATGAGCAGTTCTTC. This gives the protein CSVFGTSVYNEQFF.